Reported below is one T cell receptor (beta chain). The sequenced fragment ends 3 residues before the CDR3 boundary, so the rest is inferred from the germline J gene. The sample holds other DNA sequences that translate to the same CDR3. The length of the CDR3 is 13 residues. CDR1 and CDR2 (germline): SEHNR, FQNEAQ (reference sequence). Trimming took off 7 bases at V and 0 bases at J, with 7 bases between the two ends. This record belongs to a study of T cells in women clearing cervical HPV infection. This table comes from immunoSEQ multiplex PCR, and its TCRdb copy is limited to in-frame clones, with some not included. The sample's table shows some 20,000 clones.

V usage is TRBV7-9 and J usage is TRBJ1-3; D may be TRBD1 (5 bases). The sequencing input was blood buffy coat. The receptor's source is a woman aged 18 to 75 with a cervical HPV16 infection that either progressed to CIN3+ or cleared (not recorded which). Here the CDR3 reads CASKGHSGNTIYF. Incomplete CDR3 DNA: TGTGCCAGCAAGGGGCACTCTGGAAACACC.